The 29 T cell receptor beta chains below come from one sample, sequenced in a study of cytomegalovirus exposure and HLA in healthy donors. Researchers ran the PCR with 60 Vbeta and 13 Jbeta primers. Sequencing was performed with immunoSEQ multiplex PCR; in TCRdb, only in-frame clones are kept and a portion is missing. The listing records 31,000 or so clones. Material for sequencing was PBMCs. Receptor source: a female donor in good health and CMV-seronegative.

The rearrangement links TRBV25-1 to TRBJ1-2, with D perhaps TRBD1 (6 bases). Germline V gene lookup returns CDR1 MGHDK and CDR2 SYGVNS. Trimming shortened V by 0 bases and J by 9 bases, and 14 bases separated the two germline ends. The CDR3 covers 14 residues. The CDR3 nucleotides are TGTGCCAGCAGTGAATATGGGGGGGGCGCGCGCTACACCTTC. Protein: CASSEYGGGARYTF.

The V and J genes are TRBV5-8 and TRBJ2-7; tentative D call: TRBD2 (7 bases). CDR3 length equals 14 residues. With 4 bases removed from V and 3 bases from J, the gap between germline ends came to 14 bases. CDR1 is SGHTS, CDR2 YDEGEE, per germline. CDR3 nucleotides: TGTGCCAGCAGCCCGGGGGGCGTTATCTACGAGCAGTACTTC. It yields the protein CASSPGGVIYEQYF. Drawing the rest from reference TRBV5-8 and TRBJ2-7, the complete variable domain is EAGVTQSPTHLIKTRGQQATLRCSPISGHTSVYWYQQALGLGLQFLLWYDEGEERNRGNFPPRFSGRQFPNYSSELNVNALELEDSALYLCASSPGGVIYEQYFGPGTRLTVT.

The chain recombines TRBV28 with TRBJ2-3; TRBD2 aligns across 15 bases. This CDR3 is built from 17 residues. In germline, CDR1 is MDHEN, CDR2 SYDVKM. V was pared by 4 bases and J by 5 bases, with 7 bases of the junction left unmatched. CDR3 nucleotides: TGTGCCAGCAGTTCGCGGACTAGCGGGGGGGCCGGAGATACGCAGTATTTT. Translated, it gives CASSSRTSGGAGDTQYF. Looking up the rest from reference TRBV28 and TRBJ2-3 gives the full variable domain: DVKVTQSSRYLVKRTGEKVFLECVQDMDHENMFWYRQDPGLGLRLIYFSYDVKMKEKGDIPEGYSVSREKKERFSLILESASTNQTSMYLCASSSRTSGGAGDTQYFGPGTRLTVL.

V is TRBV7-4 and J is TRBJ2-3; D is perhaps TRBD1 (5 bases). CDR1 is SGHVT and CDR2 is SQSDAQ in the germline V gene. This CDR3 region has 15 residues. Trimming took off 2 bases at V and 3 bases at J, with 12 bases between the two ends. The CDR3 DNA sequence: TGTGCCAGCAGCTTACAGGGTAGGGGTACAGATACGCAGTATTTT. It codes for CASSLQGRGTDTQYF.

The chain carries TRBV18 and TRBJ1-2; the D gene is possibly TRBD1 (5 bases). V was cut by 2 bases and J by 1 base, with 5 bases left in between. Per the germline V gene, CDR1 is KGHSH and CDR2 is LQKENI. The CDR3 has 13 residues. The CDR3, as DNA: TGTGCCAGCTCACCAGACAGTAACTATGGCTACACCTTC. Amino acid sequence: CASSPDSNYGYTF.

The V call is TRBV19, the J call TRBJ1-1; D is perhaps TRBD1 (6 bases). Per germline, CDR1 LNHDA and CDR2 SQIVND (reference sequence). The CDR3 loop spans 15 amino acids. V was pared by 5 bases and J by 0 bases, with 13 bases between. The CDR3 here is CASSRRTAMNTEAFF. The DNA for the CDR3 is TGTGCCAGTAGTCGAAGGACAGCAATGAACACTGAAGCTTTCTTT.

The chain recombines TRBV7-9 with TRBJ1-2; D ambiguous. V was shortened by 5 bases and J by 2 bases, with 15 bases between the two germline ends. In germline, CDR1 is SEHNR, CDR2 FQNEAQ (reference sequence). This CDR3 is built from 15 residues. The CDR3 reads CASSPDGVRNYGYTF. CDR3 sequence (DNA): TGTGCCAGCAGCCCTGACGGTGTGCGGAACTATGGCTACACCTTC. Full variable domain (remainder filled in from reference TRBV7-9 and TRBJ1-2): DTGVSQNPRHKITKRGQNVTFRCDPISEHNRLYWYRQTLGQGPEFLTYFQNEAQLEKSRLLSDRFSAERPKGSFSTLEIQRTEQGDSAMYLCASSPDGVRNYGYTFGSGTRLTVV.

The chain links TRBV28 to TRBJ1-1; D uncertain. CDR3 length equals 13 residues. Germline V gene data show CDR1 as MDHEN and CDR2 as SYDVKM. The V and J ends lost 8 bases and 1 base respectively, with 11 bases between them. CDR3 region: CASGGWANTEAFF. In DNA form, the CDR3 reads TGTGCCAGCGGTGGGTGGGCGAACACTGAAGCTTTCTTT.

The rearrangement joins TRBV19 to TRBJ1-2; 9 bases line up with TRBD1. The germline V gene has CDR1 LNHDA and CDR2 SQIVND (reference sequence). V was pared by 6 bases and J by 8 bases, with 13 bases of the junction left unmatched. The CDR3 runs to 15 residues. The CDR3 loop reads CASRQKRTGERGYTF. The CDR3 nucleotides are TGTGCCAGTAGACAAAAGCGGACAGGGGAACGGGGCTACACCTTC. The entire variable domain, with the rest obtained from reference TRBV19 and TRBJ1-2, is as follows: DGGITQSPKYLFRKEGQNVTLSCEQNLNHDAMYWYRQDPGQGLRLIYYSQIVNDFQKGDIAEGYSVSREKKESFPLTVTSAQKNPTAFYLCASRQKRTGERGYTFGSGTRLTVV.

The chain uses TRBV6-6 and TRBJ2-1, with 8 bases aligning to TRBD1. V lost 6 bases and J lost 7; bases outside the gene matches: 5. Germline CDR1 reads MNHNY; CDR2 reads SVGAGI (reference sequence). The CDR3 covers 13 residues. The CDR3 region is CASSSQGGNEQFF. CDR3 sequence (DNA): TGTGCCAGCAGCTCACAGGGGGGAAATGAGCAGTTCTTC.

CDR3 sequence reads: CASGGGLGTDTQYF. In DNA, the CDR3 is TGCGCCAGTGGGGGGGGGCTTGGCACAGATACGCAGTATTTT. This chain uses TRBV4-3 with TRBJ2-3; TRBD2 is a possible D gene (7 bases). CDR3 length equals 14 residues. The germline V and J ends were trimmed by 9 bases and 1 base, with 14 bases remaining between them. CDR1 LGHNA and CDR2 YSLEER come from the germline V gene.

The chain is built from TRBV19 and TRBJ1-2; D call uncertain. V was shortened by 6 bases and J by 3 bases, with 17 bases between the two germline ends. This CDR3 is 15 amino acids long. Looked up from germline, CDR1 is LNHDA and CDR2 is SQIVND (reference sequence). The CDR3 DNA reads TGTGCCAGTAGCCCCCGAGGGCGGACCGACTATGGCTACACCTTC. Protein: CASSPRGRTDYGYTF.

The V gene is TRBV29-1, the J gene TRBJ1-4; 7 bases fit TRBD1. The CDR3 totals 14 residues. Germline V gene sequence: CDR1 SQVTM, CDR2 ANQGSEA. V lost 6 bases, J lost 7 bases, and 11 bases stayed unmatched. CDR3 in amino acids: CSVGRGGKGEKLFF. The CDR3 DNA sequence: TGCAGCGTCGGCCGAGGGGGCAAGGGTGAAAAACTGTTTTTT.

This chain uses TRBV11-1 with TRBJ2-7, with 7 bases identical to TRBD1. The CDR3 contains 13 residues. J was trimmed by 2 bases and V by 5 bases; bases with no gene match: 3. Germline V CDR1 and CDR2: SGHAT, FQDESV (reference sequence). Here the CDR3 reads CASSPGTAYEQYF. The CDR3 DNA reads TGTGCCAGCAGCCCCGGGACAGCCTACGAGCAGTACTTC. Complete variable domain (other parts from reference TRBV11-1 and TRBJ2-7): EAEVAQSPRYKITEKSQAVAFWCDPISGHATLYWYRQILGQGPELLVQFQDESVVDDSQLPKDRFSAERLKGVDSTLKIQPAELGDSAMYLCASSPGTAYEQYFGPGTRLTVT.

V usage is TRBV27 and J usage is TRBJ1-4; TRBD1 might be the D (6 bases). The V end lost 7 bases, the J end lost 4 bases, and 16 bases lay between the germline ends. The CDR3 runs 15 residues. CDR1 is MNHEY and CDR2 is SMNVEV in the germline V gene (reference sequence). The CDR3 protein is CASMGAWAGNEKLFF. CDR3 bases: TGTGCCAGCATGGGGGCTTGGGCAGGTAATGAAAAACTGTTTTTT.

The V and J genes are TRBV5-1 and TRBJ1-4, with a possible D match to TRBD1 (5 bases). The CDR3 has 15 residues. Trimming pared 0 bases from V and 4 bases from J, leaving 10 bases between. Per the germline V gene, CDR1 is SGHRS and CDR2 is YFSETQ. The CDR3 spells CASSLVTGYNEKLFF. CDR3 in DNA: TGCGCCAGCAGCTTGGTTACAGGATATAATGAAAAACTGTTTTTT. The entire variable domain, with the rest obtained from reference TRBV5-1 and TRBJ1-4, is as follows: KAGVTQTPRYLIKTRGQQVTLSCSPISGHRSVSWYQQTPGQGLQFLFEYFSETQRNKGNFPGRFSGRQFSNSRSEMNVSTLELGDSALYLCASSLVTGYNEKLFFGSGTQLSVL.

CDR3 protein: CASSDSGGYMGETQYF. In DNA, the CDR3 is TGTGCCAGCAGTGACAGCGGGGGTTACATGGGAGAGACCCAGTACTTC. The chain joins TRBV7-3 to TRBJ2-5, with 8 bases aligning to TRBD2. The V segment lost 6 bases and the J segment 4 bases; nucleotides outside the gene matches: 13. Looked up from germline, CDR1 is SGHTA and CDR2 is FQGTGA. The length of the CDR3 is 16 residues.

This chain connects TRBV5-4 to TRBJ2-4; D is unclear. The CDR3 spans 16 residues. V was shortened by 4 bases and J by 0 bases, with 14 bases between the two germline ends. Germline CDR1 and CDR2: SGHNT and YYREEE (reference sequence). CDR3 in DNA: TGTGCCAGCAGCCGTGACTCCAAGCAAGCCAAAAACATTCAGTACTTC. It translates to CASSRDSKQAKNIQYF.

The chain is built from TRBV7-6 and TRBJ1-2, with a weak D call TRBD1 (5 bases). The CDR3 runs to 13 residues. Germline V gene sequence: CDR1 SGHVS, CDR2 FNYEAQ. The germline V and J ends were trimmed by 3 bases and 8 bases, with 13 bases remaining between them. CDR3 protein: CASSFGGDTGYTF. Written as DNA, the CDR3 is TGTGCCAGCAGCTTTGGGGGGGATACAGGCTACACCTTC.

The CDR3 sequence is CASSLDRGIGYTF. The CDR3 nucleotides are TGTGCCAGCAGCCTCGACAGGGGTATTGGCTACACCTTC. The chain carries TRBV11-1 and TRBJ1-2; 8 nucleotides line up with TRBD1. Germline lookup yields CDR1 SGHAT and CDR2 FQDESV (reference sequence). The CDR3 is made up of 13 amino acids. V lost 5 bases, J lost 7 bases, and 6 bases stayed unmatched.

This chain links TRBV7-2 with TRBJ1-6; D may be TRBD1 (6 bases). Germline CDR1 SGHTA, CDR2 FQGNSA. Between the trimmed V and J ends, which lost 5 bases and 7 bases, there was a span of 15 bases. The CDR3 sequence is 15 residues long. CDR3 sequence (DNA): TGTGCCAGCAGCCGGCCGACAGGTCAGAATTCACCCCTCCACTTT. It codes for CASSRPTGQNSPLHF.

According to its frequency, this clone is medium-sized. J is TRBJ2-1 and V is TRBV5-4; 12 bases line up with TRBD2. Per germline, CDR1 SGHNT and CDR2 YYREEE (reference sequence). J was trimmed by 15 bases and V by 4 bases; bases with no gene match: 8. The CDR3 contains 13 residues. The CDR3 here is CASSATSGGGGFF. The CDR3 DNA follows: TGTGCCAGCAGCGCGACTAGCGGGGGCGGGGGGTTCTTC. The complete variable domain, with remaining parts taken from reference TRBV5-4 and TRBJ2-1, reads ETGVTQSPTHLIKTRGQQVTLRCSSQSGHNTVSWYQQALGQGPQFIFQYYREEENGRGNFPPRFSGLQFPNYSSELNVNALELDDSALYLCASSATSGGGGFFGPGTRLTVL.

The genes are TRBV7-9 and TRBJ1-3; perhaps TRBD1 as D (5 bases). The CDR3 contains 17 residues. Germline assignment: CDR1 SEHNR and CDR2 FQNEAQ (reference sequence). Deletions cut 5 bases from V and 0 bases from J, with 17 bases between. For the CDR3, the DNA is TGTGCCAGCAGCCTAGGGCCAGGGAAGACCTCTGGAAACACCATATATTTT. This codes for CASSLGPGKTSGNTIYF.

This rearrangement joins TRBV7-6 to TRBJ2-2; 13 nucleotides line up with TRBD2. V was clipped by 6 bases and J by 4 bases; unmatched bases: 11. This CDR3 comprises 18 residues. Germline values: CDR1 SGHVS, CDR2 FNYEAQ. The CDR3 here is CASSFTPGLAGPTGELFF. The DNA of the CDR3 is TGTGCCAGCAGTTTTACTCCGGGACTAGCGGGGCCCACCGGGGAGCTGTTTTTT.

V usage is TRBV4-3 and J usage is TRBJ2-6, with 7 bases that match TRBD1. The germline V gene encodes CDR1 LGHNA and CDR2 YSLEER. V shed 4 bases and J 3 bases; nucleotides not matched to a gene: 6. The CDR3 is 16 residues long. CDR3 DNA sequence: TGCGCCAGCAGCCGGGCCACAGGGGTTGGGGCCAACGTCCTGACTTTC. It is translated as CASSRATGVGANVLTF.

J is TRBJ2-7 and V is TRBV6-1; D unclear. The V gene's germline CDR1 is MNHNS and CDR2 SASEGT. CDR3 length equals 12 residues. With 2 bases removed from V and 4 bases from J, the gap between germline ends came to 6 bases. The CDR3 protein is CASSETVYEQYF. For the CDR3, the DNA is TGTGCCAGCAGTGAAACGGTTTACGAGCAGTACTTC.

The CDR3 nucleotides read TGTGCCAGCAGCTATCCGGGGGTTGGTGAGCAGTTCTTC. Protein sequence: CASSYPGVGEQFF. The rearrangement joins TRBV6-5 to TRBJ2-1; tentative D call: TRBD2 (6 bases). Germline lookup yields CDR1 MNHEY and CDR2 SVGAGI. The V end was cut by 6 bases, the J end by 9 bases, with 15 bases between. CDR3 length: 13 amino acids.

The rearrangement joins TRBV30 to TRBJ1-3; the D is unclear. The germline V gene encodes CDR1 GTSNPN and CDR2 SVGIG (reference sequence). The CDR3 runs 13 residues. The CDR3 DNA is TGTGCTACGAGCCGGTTCTCTGGAAACACCATATATTTT. It translates to CATSRFSGNTIYF.

The chain joins TRBV19 to TRBJ1-1; 7 positions match TRBD1. V shed 5 bases and J 1 base; nucleotides not matched to a gene: 7. Germline CDR1 reads LNHDA; CDR2 reads SQIVND (reference sequence). The CDR3 spans 15 residues. CDR3 coding DNA: TGTGCCAGTAGTCCACAACGGGACAGGAACACTGAAGCTTTCTTT. It encodes CASSPQRDRNTEAFF.